Listed below are T cell receptor beta chains from one sample, sequenced in a study of response to subunit inactivated influenza vaccine. In TCRdb, the RT-PCR reads were re-called with MiXCR into one record per CDR3 protein. The sample yields 800,000 to 1,000,000 distinct CDR3 sequences, 20% to 25% seen once. Specimen: PBMCs from blood, collected about 5 days after vaccination. Every receptor here comes from a man in his fifties or sixties who received an inactivated influenza vaccine. Both conserved end residues are part of each CDR3. Each record gives: V gene, D gene, clone size, J gene, CDR3 DNA, CDR3 protein. The D gene is left open where the match is weak. Rows give clone size only sometimes, using once, few, many, or a class for an expanded clone.

v_call: TRBV24-1; d_call: NA; clone_size: NA; j_call: TRBJ2-1; cdr3_nt: TGTGCCACCAGTGATTTTGGCAGCCACAATGAGCAGTTCTTC; cdr3_aa: CATSDFGSHNEQFF
v_call: TRBV29-1; d_call: NA; clone_size: NA; j_call: TRBJ2-3; cdr3_nt: TGCAGCGTTGAAGATCTAGGGGATAGCACAGATACGCAGTATTTT; cdr3_aa: CSVEDLGDSTDTQYF
v_call: TRBV7-2; d_call: NA; clone_size: once; j_call: TRBJ2-3; cdr3_nt: TGTGCCAGCAGCCCAAGGAAGTTCGCAGATACGCAGTATTTT; cdr3_aa: CASSPRKFADTQYF
v_call: TRBV5-1; d_call: NA; clone_size: few; j_call: TRBJ2-7; cdr3_nt: TGCGCCAGCAGCCCCTCCGGCAGGGGAGGGACCTACGAGCAGTACTTC; cdr3_aa: CASSPSGRGGTYEQYF
v_call: TRBV9; d_call: NA; clone_size: few; j_call: TRBJ2-1; cdr3_nt: TGTGCCAGCAGCGTATCACTAGCACTGAGCTCCTACAATGAGCAGTTCTTC; cdr3_aa: CASSVSLALSSYNEQFF
v_call: TRBV23-1; d_call: NA; clone_size: NA; j_call: TRBJ2-7; cdr3_nt: TGCGCCAGCAGTCAAGACCCCGGGGACAAGAACCAAGAGAAGGTCGAGCAGTACTTC; cdr3_aa: CASSQDPGDKNQEKVEQYF
v_call: TRBV6-5; d_call: TRBD1; clone_size: NA; j_call: TRBJ1-1; cdr3_nt: TGTGCCAGCAGTTTAGGGGGCGCGGACACTGAAGCTTTCTTT; cdr3_aa: CASSLGGADTEAFF
v_call: TRBV20-1; d_call: NA; clone_size: many; j_call: TRBJ2-7; cdr3_nt: TGCAGTGCTAGAGATCTGGAGAGGGAGTACGAGCAGTACTTC; cdr3_aa: CSARDLEREYEQYF
v_call: TRBV29-1; d_call: NA; clone_size: many; j_call: TRBJ2-7; cdr3_nt: TGCAGCGTTTACAGCGGCTACGAGCAGTACTTC; cdr3_aa: CSVYSGYEQYF
v_call: TRBV2; d_call: TRBD1; clone_size: few; j_call: TRBJ2-3; cdr3_nt: TGTGCCAGCAGTGGACAGGGGTGGGATACGCAGTATTTT; cdr3_aa: CASSGQGWDTQYF
v_call: TRBV20-1; d_call: NA; clone_size: few; j_call: TRBJ1-1; cdr3_nt: TGCAGTGCGAGACCGGGGGCTCTTCTCTCTGAAGCTTTCTTT; cdr3_aa: CSARPGALLSEAFF
v_call: TRBV20-1; d_call: NA; clone_size: few; j_call: TRBJ2-1; cdr3_nt: TGCAGTGCTAAGTATACCGACAATGAGCAGTTCTTC; cdr3_aa: CSAKYTDNEQFF
v_call: TRBV7-9; d_call: NA; clone_size: NA; j_call: TRBJ2-5; cdr3_nt: TGTGCCAGCAGCTTCAAGTCAGGCGAAGAGACCCAGTACTTC; cdr3_aa: CASSFKSGEETQYF
v_call: TRBV12-3/TRBV12-4; d_call: NA; clone_size: few; j_call: TRBJ1-2; cdr3_nt: TGTGCCAGCAGTCCCCGGACAAGTTTGGGCCGGGGCTACACCTTC; cdr3_aa: CASSPRTSLGRGYTF
v_call: TRBV29-1; d_call: NA; clone_size: NA; j_call: TRBJ2-5; cdr3_nt: TGCAGCGTTGATACTCCGGGTCAAGATTACCAAGAGACCCAGTACTTC; cdr3_aa: CSVDTPGQDYQETQYF
v_call: TRBV2; d_call: NA; clone_size: NA; j_call: TRBJ2-1; cdr3_nt: TGTGCCAGCAGGCGCAATGAGCAGTTCTTC; cdr3_aa: CASRRNEQFF
v_call: TRBV4-1; d_call: NA; clone_size: NA; j_call: TRBJ1-4; cdr3_nt: TGCGCCAGCAGCCAAGGGGGACGTGAGGGCGGAGAAAAACTGTTTTTT; cdr3_aa: CASSQGGREGGEKLFF
v_call: TRBV12-3/TRBV12-4; d_call: NA; clone_size: NA; j_call: TRBJ2-1; cdr3_nt: TGTGCCAGCAGTTTGCAACTAGAGCAGTTCTTC; cdr3_aa: CASSLQLEQFF
v_call: TRBV7-2; d_call: NA; clone_size: NA; j_call: TRBJ1-1; cdr3_nt: TGTGCCAGCAGCTTAGCGGCGGGGGTAGCTTTCTTT; cdr3_aa: CASSLAAGVAFF
v_call: TRBV3-1; d_call: NA; clone_size: NA; j_call: TRBJ2-5; cdr3_nt: TGTGCCAGCAGCCAAGTGGCCAGCTACTCGGAGACCCAGTACTTC; cdr3_aa: CASSQVASYSETQYF
v_call: TRBV20-1; d_call: NA; clone_size: NA; j_call: TRBJ2-1; cdr3_nt: TGCAGTGCCCCGGTTTTGGCCGGGAACAATGAGCAGTTCTTC; cdr3_aa: CSAPVLAGNNEQFF
v_call: TRBV7-2; d_call: TRBD2; clone_size: NA; j_call: TRBJ2-1; cdr3_nt: TGTGCCAGCAGCTCCCCCCGGCGGGGGGGCTCCTACAATGAGCAGTTCTTC; cdr3_aa: CASSSPRRGGSYNEQFF
v_call: TRBV20-1; d_call: TRBD2; clone_size: NA; j_call: TRBJ2-2; cdr3_nt: TGCAGTGCTAGAACCCTAGCGGGGGACACCGGGGAGCTGTTTTTT; cdr3_aa: CSARTLAGDTGELFF
v_call: TRBV20-1; d_call: NA; clone_size: NA; j_call: TRBJ1-5; cdr3_nt: TGCAGTGCTAACCCCCCCCTGACGGGGGATCAGCCCCAGCATTTT; cdr3_aa: CSANPPLTGDQPQHF
v_call: TRBV5-1; d_call: NA; clone_size: many; j_call: TRBJ2-1; cdr3_nt: TGCGCCAGCAGCCCGTCGGGGGCCTTGTATGAGCAGTTCTTC; cdr3_aa: CASSPSGALYEQFF
v_call: TRBV11-2; d_call: TRBD2; clone_size: once; j_call: TRBJ2-1; cdr3_nt: TGTGCCAGCAGCCGTGGCCAGCGGGGGTACAATGAGCAGTTCTTC; cdr3_aa: CASSRGQRGYNEQFF